There are a few counts of the clone carrying this TCR beta chain. The junction and the germline gene differ at one end; a read error may be behind it. This CDR3 has 14 residues. The germline CDR1 and CDR2 sequences are SGHVS and FQNEAQ. Patients chosen for sequencing had shown CD8+CD57+ cell expansion by flow cytometry. TCR beta VDJ and CDR3 profiling used genomic DNA as template. Using its own MiXCR run on the reads, TCRdb lists one record per CDR3 protein. The table has about 470,000 distinct CDR3 sequences, around 32% seen once. These data come from a study of CD8+CD57+ T cells in acquired aplastic anemia.

Sample: sorted CD4+, CD8+, or CD8+CD57+ T cells (not recorded which) from PBMCs. The sequence was collected from a human donor with aplastic anemia. The V call is TRBV7-8, the J call TRBJ1-4; 8 positions match TRBD1. The CDR3: CASSSWTGNERLFF. DNA for the CDR3: TGTGCCAGCAGCTCTTGGACAGGGAATGAAAGACTGTTTTTT.